This T cell receptor beta chain was identified during a study of blood T cell repertoires in COVID-19. Study details: Samples representing acute and convalescent COVID-19 were sourced from the United States, Italy and Spain. PBMCs, B-cell-depleted T cells, or T cells provided the cDNA or gDNA that made up the material.

V dropped 4 bases and J dropped 5; count of bases not matched to a gene: 3. The germline V gene has CDR1 MNHEY and CDR2 SVGAGI. The CDR3 covers 14 residues. In the original processing: By means of reference gene primer amplification, nucleated cell counts were estimated. Generated by immunoSEQ multiplex PCR, the TCRdb table keeps only in-frame clones and is missing some. That table gives V, J and clone size, and the DNA gave D and trimming. Among 470,000 or so clones, roughly 89% were seen once, and the ten largest hold about 4.5%. The table lists this clone with a count of one. Sample: peripheral blood. The chain employs TRBV6-5 and TRBJ2-4, with 9 positions matching TRBD1. The receptor's source is a woman aged 25 to 45 with acute or convalescent COVID-19. The CDR3, as DNA: TGTGCCAGCAGTTCCCGACAGGGGGAAAACATTCAGTACTTC. This sequence encodes CASSSRQGENIQYF.